Listed below are T cell receptor beta chains from one sample, sequenced in a study of CDR3 diversity in severe acne. TCRdb reanalysed the PCR reads using MiXCR and keeps one entry per CDR3 protein. The repertoire consists of 84,000 or so distinct CDR3 sequences, with over 45% occurring once and the leading ten covering about 9.4%. The material sequenced was blood. These receptors all come from a male donor in good health, serving as a control. Both conserved end residues are trimmed from each CDR3. D genes are given only for firm matches.

v_call d_call cdr3_aa
TRBV10-1 - ASTARVGETQY
TRBV5-1 TRBD1 ASSRSTGQGTKGYT
TRBV5-1 - ASSYYSGTSGNTIY
TRBV6-5 - ASSGDDGQPQH
TRBV6-5 - ASRQKGTSGNTIY
TRBV2 - ASSTAGAKQY
TRBV12-3/TRBV12-4 TRBD1 ASSSDRAVGYT
TRBV7-9 - ASSLGQGSTKLF
TRBV20-1 TRBD1 SASFGTGSNEQY
TRBV25-1 TRBD2 ASGTREQF
TRBV7-9 - ASSQDGGDEGTEPQH
TRBV7-3 - ASSLGAGVNTEAF
TRBV7-3 - ASSGPLGDGYT
TRBV24-1 - ASIRADSGNTIY
TRBV29-1 TRBD1 SVTLPAQGAGETQY
TRBV11-2 TRBD1 ASSFGQGGETQY
TRBV15 - ATSRGWPQH
TRBV19 TRBD1 AGTRDREYEQY
TRBV7-9 TRBD1 ASSPGQGREQY
TRBV10-3 - AISDSSGGNVLT
TRBV4-1 - ASSQFVVQPQH
TRBV28 - ASSPDRAPNN